A selection of T cell receptor beta chains follows, all from one sample in a study of blood T cell repertoires in COVID-19. This table comes from immunoSEQ multiplex PCR, and its TCRdb copy is limited to in-frame clones, with some not included. The sample comprises 200,000 to 250,000 clones, around nine tenths of which are singletons, and 10% to 15% rests with the top ten. Input material: peripheral blood. These receptors were collected from a young woman who had recovered from COVID-19. Each CDR3 is given with its conserved first and last residue. The D gene is left open where the match is weak. The size entry is marked missing in some rows and otherwise reads once, few, many or a size class.

clone_size: NA; j_call: TRBJ1-1; v_call: TRBV9; d_call: NA; cdr3_aa: CASSVEQGRTEAFF; cdr3_nt: TGTGCCAGCAGCGTAGAACAGGGACGCACTGAAGCTTTCTTT
clone_size: once; j_call: TRBJ2-3; v_call: TRBV5-8; d_call: TRBD2; cdr3_aa: CASSLELAGSDTQYF; cdr3_nt: TGTGCCAGCAGCTTGGAGCTAGCGGGAAGCGATACGCAGTATTTT
clone_size: NA; j_call: TRBJ1-5; v_call: TRBV4-2; d_call: NA; cdr3_aa: CASSPQEDQPQHF; cdr3_nt: TGTGCCAGCAGCCCTCAGGAGGACCAGCCCCAGCATTTT
clone_size: NA; j_call: TRBJ2-1; v_call: TRBV18; d_call: NA; cdr3_aa: CASSPLDEQFF; cdr3_nt: TGTGCCAGCTCACCACTAGATGAGCAGTTCTTC
clone_size: NA; j_call: TRBJ2-1; v_call: TRBV18; d_call: NA; cdr3_aa: CASSPVQGGDEQFF; cdr3_nt: TGTGCCAGCTCACCAGTGCAGGGTGGTGATGAGCAGTTCTTC
clone_size: once; j_call: TRBJ2-3; v_call: TRBV30; d_call: TRBD2; cdr3_aa: CAWTRTSGRATTQYF; cdr3_nt: TGTGCCTGGACCCGGACTAGCGGGAGGGCAACCACGCAGTATTTT
clone_size: NA; j_call: TRBJ2-1; v_call: TRBV5-1; d_call: TRBD1; cdr3_aa: CASSLEGASSYNEQFF; cdr3_nt: TGCGCCAGCAGCTTGGAGGGGGCAAGCTCCTACAATGAGCAGTTCTTC
clone_size: NA; j_call: TRBJ2-2; v_call: TRBV6-2/TRBV6-3; d_call: TRBD2; cdr3_aa: CASSYTREGAGELFF; cdr3_nt: TGTGCCAGCAGTTACACGCGGGAGGGGGCCGGGGAGCTGTTTTTT
clone_size: NA; j_call: TRBJ1-4; v_call: TRBV7-9; d_call: TRBD1; cdr3_aa: CASSPRTGSTNEKLFF; cdr3_nt: TGTGCCAGCAGCCCTCGGACAGGTTCGACTAATGAAAAACTGTTTTTT
clone_size: NA; j_call: TRBJ2-2; v_call: TRBV6-5; d_call: NA; cdr3_aa: CASRTSRNTGELFF; cdr3_nt: TGTGCCAGCAGGACTAGTCGGAACACCGGGGAGCTGTTTTTT
clone_size: once; j_call: TRBJ2-5; v_call: TRBV6-5; d_call: TRBD2; cdr3_aa: CASRSGRASETQYF; cdr3_nt: TGTGCCAGCAGAAGCGGGAGGGCCTCGGAGACCCAGTACTTC
clone_size: NA; j_call: TRBJ1-2; v_call: TRBV5-1; d_call: TRBD1; cdr3_aa: CASGGTDPYGYTF; cdr3_nt: TGCGCCAGCGGAGGGACAGACCCCTATGGCTACACCTTC
clone_size: NA; j_call: TRBJ1-1; v_call: TRBV27; d_call: NA; cdr3_aa: CASSFQGMNTEAFF; cdr3_nt: TGTGCCAGCAGTTTCCAGGGGATGAACACTGAAGCTTTCTTT
clone_size: NA; j_call: TRBJ2-7; v_call: TRBV25-1; d_call: TRBD1; cdr3_aa: CASSDGPGTGSYEQYF; cdr3_nt: TGTGCCAGCAGTGATGGCCCCGGGACAGGATCGTACGAGCAGTACTTC
clone_size: NA; j_call: TRBJ2-7; v_call: TRBV4-2; d_call: NA; cdr3_aa: CASSQDRGGIDEQYF; cdr3_nt: TGTGCCAGCAGCCAAGATAGAGGCGGGATTGACGAGCAGTACTTC
clone_size: NA; j_call: TRBJ1-1; v_call: TRBV15; d_call: TRBD1; cdr3_aa: CATSRRTGATEAFF; cdr3_nt: TGTGCCACCAGCAGACGAACAGGGGCCACTGAAGCTTTCTTT
clone_size: NA; j_call: TRBJ1-1; v_call: TRBV7-2; d_call: NA; cdr3_aa: CASSLGGGWAFF; cdr3_nt: TGTGCCAGCAGCTTAGGAGGGGGTTGGGCTTTCTTT
clone_size: NA; j_call: TRBJ1-5; v_call: TRBV10-3; d_call: TRBD1; cdr3_aa: CAISDIGQGSNQPQHF; cdr3_nt: TGTGCCATCAGTGACATAGGACAGGGTAGCAATCAGCCCCAGCATTTT
clone_size: NA; j_call: TRBJ1-4; v_call: TRBV6-1; d_call: NA; cdr3_aa: CASSEPARGEKLFF; cdr3_nt: TGTGCCAGCAGTGAACCGGCCCGGGGAGAAAAACTGTTTTTT
clone_size: NA; j_call: TRBJ1-1; v_call: TRBV18; d_call: TRBD1; cdr3_aa: CASSTGTVEAFF; cdr3_nt: TGTGCCAGCTCGACAGGGACGGTCGAAGCTTTCTTT
clone_size: NA; j_call: TRBJ2-1; v_call: TRBV6-4; d_call: NA; cdr3_aa: CASSDSQGNEQFF; cdr3_nt: TGTGCCAGCAGTGACTCGCAGGGCAATGAGCAGTTCTTC
clone_size: NA; j_call: TRBJ1-5; v_call: TRBV7-9; d_call: TRBD1; cdr3_aa: CASSPTGASNQPQHF; cdr3_nt: TGTGCCAGCAGCCCTACAGGGGCAAGCAATCAGCCCCAGCATTTT
clone_size: NA; j_call: TRBJ2-5; v_call: TRBV21-1; d_call: NA; cdr3_aa: CASSKDRGIVETQYF; cdr3_nt: TGTGCCAGCAGCAAAGACAGGGGAATAGTCGAGACCCAGTACTTC
clone_size: NA; j_call: TRBJ1-2; v_call: TRBV29-1; d_call: NA; cdr3_aa: CSVESPEDYGYTF; cdr3_nt: TGCAGCGTTGAAAGCCCCGAGGACTATGGCTACACCTTC
clone_size: NA; j_call: TRBJ1-2; v_call: TRBV6-5; d_call: NA; cdr3_aa: CAVGRGVNYGYTF; cdr3_nt: TGTGCCGTGGGGAGGGGTGTTAACTATGGCTACACCTTC
clone_size: few; j_call: TRBJ1-6; v_call: TRBV7-2; d_call: NA; cdr3_aa: CATGHSSNSPLHF; cdr3_nt: TGTGCCACTGGGCACTCCAGCAATTCACCCCTCCACTTT
clone_size: NA; j_call: TRBJ2-3; v_call: TRBV19; d_call: NA; cdr3_aa: CAILVMDTQYF; cdr3_nt: TGTGCCATTTTAGTTATGGATACGCAGTATTTT
clone_size: NA; j_call: TRBJ1-1; v_call: TRBV14; d_call: TRBD1; cdr3_aa: CASSTRQGNEAFF; cdr3_nt: TGTGCCAGCAGCACAAGACAGGGGAATGAAGCTTTCTTT
clone_size: NA; j_call: TRBJ2-1; v_call: TRBV19; d_call: TRBD2; cdr3_aa: CASSIGGRGNNEQFF; cdr3_nt: TGTGCCAGTAGTATCGGCGGGAGAGGAAACAATGAGCAGTTCTTC
clone_size: NA; j_call: TRBJ1-4; v_call: TRBV25-1; d_call: TRBD1; cdr3_aa: CASSDTQGAPNEKLFF; cdr3_nt: TGTGCCAGCAGTGATACTCAGGGGGCGCCTAATGAAAAACTGTTTTTT
clone_size: once; j_call: TRBJ2-3; v_call: TRBV19; d_call: TRBD2; cdr3_aa: CASSLLAGDGADTQYF; cdr3_nt: TGTGCCAGTAGTTTACTAGCGGGAGATGGGGCAGATACGCAGTATTTT
clone_size: NA; j_call: TRBJ2-1; v_call: TRBV30; d_call: TRBD2; cdr3_aa: CAWTPLAGELGEQFF; cdr3_nt: TGTGCCTGGACACCCCTAGCGGGAGAATTAGGTGAGCAGTTCTTC
clone_size: NA; j_call: TRBJ2-3; v_call: TRBV27; d_call: TRBD2; cdr3_aa: CASSLWLAGGTDTQYF; cdr3_nt: TGTGCCAGCAGTTTATGGCTAGCGGGGGGCACAGATACGCAGTATTTT
clone_size: NA; j_call: TRBJ1-2; v_call: TRBV12-3/TRBV12-4; d_call: NA; cdr3_aa: CASGRGYGYTF; cdr3_nt: TGTGCCAGCGGCAGGGGCTATGGCTACACCTTC
clone_size: once; j_call: TRBJ2-3; v_call: TRBV11-2; d_call: TRBD2; cdr3_aa: CASSLDITGGQYF; cdr3_nt: TGTGCCAGCAGCTTAGATATAACGGGAGGACAGTATTTT
clone_size: few; j_call: TRBJ2-3; v_call: TRBV6-2/TRBV6-3; d_call: TRBD2; cdr3_aa: CASSLTSGSTDTQYF; cdr3_nt: TGTGCCAGCAGTTTGACTAGCGGGAGTACAGATACGCAGTATTTT
clone_size: once; j_call: TRBJ2-7; v_call: TRBV4-1; d_call: NA; cdr3_aa: CASSQGASSYEQYF; cdr3_nt: TGCGCCAGCAGCCAAGGGGCCAGCTCCTACGAGCAGTACTTC
clone_size: NA; j_call: TRBJ2-5; v_call: TRBV12-5; d_call: TRBD2; cdr3_aa: CASAFPPAGGEETQYF; cdr3_nt: TGTGCTAGTGCTTTCCCACCAGCGGGGGGGGAAGAGACCCAGTACTTC
clone_size: NA; j_call: TRBJ2-1; v_call: TRBV10-3; d_call: NA; cdr3_aa: CAISEEGKLYNEQFF; cdr3_nt: TGTGCCATCAGTGAGGAGGGTAAACTCTACAATGAGCAGTTCTTC
clone_size: NA; j_call: TRBJ2-7; v_call: TRBV6-5; d_call: TRBD1; cdr3_aa: CASSRQGAPYEQYF; cdr3_nt: TGTGCCAGCAGCCGACAGGGGGCGCCTTACGAGCAGTACTTC
clone_size: NA; j_call: TRBJ2-1; v_call: TRBV7-6; d_call: NA; cdr3_aa: CASSLVRDSTYNEQFF; cdr3_nt: TGTGCCAGCAGCTTAGTGCGGGACAGTACCTACAATGAGCAGTTCTTC
clone_size: NA; j_call: TRBJ2-7; v_call: TRBV11-2; d_call: NA; cdr3_aa: CASSPRRRDPYEQYF; cdr3_nt: TGTGCCAGCAGCCCTCGTAGGCGGGACCCCTACGAGCAGTACTTC
clone_size: few; j_call: TRBJ1-4; v_call: TRBV7-9; d_call: NA; cdr3_aa: CASKGGGVNEKLFF; cdr3_nt: TGTGCCAGCAAAGGTGGAGGGGTTAATGAAAAACTGTTTTTT
clone_size: NA; j_call: TRBJ2-7; v_call: TRBV7-3; d_call: TRBD2; cdr3_aa: CASSVTSGNYEQYF; cdr3_nt: TGTGCCAGCTCGGTAACTAGCGGGAACTACGAGCAGTACTTC
clone_size: NA; j_call: TRBJ1-3; v_call: TRBV30; d_call: TRBD1; cdr3_aa: CASGRDREWNTIYF; cdr3_nt: TGTGCCTCAGGACGGGACAGGGAGTGGAACACCATATATTTT
clone_size: once; j_call: TRBJ1-1; v_call: TRBV25-1; d_call: TRBD1; cdr3_aa: CASSGQGGSEAFF; cdr3_nt: TGTGCCAGCAGTGGGCAGGGGGGATCTGAAGCTTTCTTT
clone_size: NA; j_call: TRBJ2-7; v_call: TRBV4-1; d_call: TRBD2; cdr3_aa: CASSLGLVGNEQYF; cdr3_nt: TGCGCCAGCAGCCTCGGACTAGTCGGCAACGAGCAGTACTTC
clone_size: few; j_call: TRBJ1-2; v_call: TRBV29-1; d_call: NA; cdr3_aa: CSVDSDGGGYTF; cdr3_nt: TGCAGCGTTGATTCGGACGGAGGTGGCTACACCTTC